This T cell receptor beta chain emerged from a study of blood T cell repertoires in COVID-19. On the study more broadly: There were acute and convalescent COVID-19 samples, and they came from the United States, Italy and Spain. T cells, B-cell-depleted T cells, or PBMCs supplied cDNA or gDNA.

Germline CDR1 and CDR2: KGHSH and LQKENI. This CDR3 has 14 amino acids. The V gene lost 3 bases and the J gene lost 4 bases, with 12 bases spanning the gap. In the original workflow: Amplifying reference gene primers gave estimates of nucleated cell counts. Some clones are missing from TCRdb's copy, which holds only in-frame ones; the method was immunoSEQ multiplex PCR. That table gives V, J and clone size, and the DNA gave D and trimming. The table has around 140,000 clones, approximately 90% seen once. The chain has TRBV18 and TRBJ1-2; D unclear. This receptor was identified in a man between 60 and 70 years old with active or convalescent COVID-19. Sequences were obtained from peripheral blood. The CDR3: CASSPGLFGYGYTF. CDR3 sequence (DNA): TGTGCCAGCTCACCTGGTCTCTTCGGCTATGGCTACACCTTC.